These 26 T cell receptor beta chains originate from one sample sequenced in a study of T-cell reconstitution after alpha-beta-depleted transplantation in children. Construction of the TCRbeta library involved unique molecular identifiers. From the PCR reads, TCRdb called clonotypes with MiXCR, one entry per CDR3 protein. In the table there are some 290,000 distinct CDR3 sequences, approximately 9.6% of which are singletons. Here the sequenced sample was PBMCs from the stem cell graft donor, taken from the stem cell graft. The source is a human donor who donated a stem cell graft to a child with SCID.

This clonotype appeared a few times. The CDR3 here is CASSPPHRLYEQYF. In DNA, the CDR3 is TGTGCCAGCAGCCCCCCCCACAGACTCTACGAGCAGTACTTC. This sequence joins TRBV3-1 and TRBJ2-7; D is uncertain. Trimming took off 4 bases at V and 3 bases at J, with 13 bases between the two ends. Germline V gene data show CDR1 as LGHDT and CDR2 as YNNKEL (reference sequence). This CDR3 contains 14 residues.

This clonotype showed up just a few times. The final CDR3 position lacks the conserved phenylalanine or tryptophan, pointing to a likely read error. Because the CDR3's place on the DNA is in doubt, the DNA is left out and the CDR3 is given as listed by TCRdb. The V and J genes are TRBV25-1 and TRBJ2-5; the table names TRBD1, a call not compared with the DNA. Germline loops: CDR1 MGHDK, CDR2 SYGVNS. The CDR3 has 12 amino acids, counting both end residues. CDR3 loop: CASSDRRDKMGI.

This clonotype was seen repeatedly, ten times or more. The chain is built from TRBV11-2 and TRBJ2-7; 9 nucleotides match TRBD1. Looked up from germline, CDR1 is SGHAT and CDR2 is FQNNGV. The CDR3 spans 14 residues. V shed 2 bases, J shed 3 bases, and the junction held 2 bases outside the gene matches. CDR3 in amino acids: CASSLRTGVYEQYF. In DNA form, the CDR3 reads TGTGCCAGCAGCTTACGGACAGGGGTCTACGAGCAGTACTTC.

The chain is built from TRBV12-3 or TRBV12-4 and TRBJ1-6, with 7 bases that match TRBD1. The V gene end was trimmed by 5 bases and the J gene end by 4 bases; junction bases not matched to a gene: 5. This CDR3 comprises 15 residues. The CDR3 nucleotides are TGTGCCAGCAGTGCCCGGACAGGTTATAATTCACCCCTCCACTTT. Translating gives CASSARTGYNSPLHF.

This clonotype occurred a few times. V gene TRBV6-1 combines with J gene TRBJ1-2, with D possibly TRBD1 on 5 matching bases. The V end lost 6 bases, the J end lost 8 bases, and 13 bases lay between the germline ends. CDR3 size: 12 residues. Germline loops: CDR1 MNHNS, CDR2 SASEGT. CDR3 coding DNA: TGTGCCAGCAGACTCAGGGTCGGGGGCTACACCTTC. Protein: CASRLRVGGYTF.

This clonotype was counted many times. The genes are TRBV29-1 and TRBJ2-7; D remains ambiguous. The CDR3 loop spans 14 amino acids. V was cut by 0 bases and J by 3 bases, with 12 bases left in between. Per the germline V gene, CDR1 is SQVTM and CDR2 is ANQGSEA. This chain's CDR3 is CSVEDQLGNYEQYF. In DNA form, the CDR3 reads TGCAGCGTTGAAGATCAGCTGGGGAACTACGAGCAGTACTTC.

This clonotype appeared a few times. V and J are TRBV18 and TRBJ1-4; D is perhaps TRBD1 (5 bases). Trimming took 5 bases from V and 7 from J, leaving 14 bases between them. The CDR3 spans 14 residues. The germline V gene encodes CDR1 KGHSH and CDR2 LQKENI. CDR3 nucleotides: TGTGCCAGCTCAGCCGGGACGGCTTTTGAAAAACTGTTTTTT. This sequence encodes CASSAGTAFEKLFF. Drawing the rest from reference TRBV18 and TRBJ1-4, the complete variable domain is NAGVMQNPRHLVRRRGQEARLRCSPMKGHSHVYWYRQLPEEGLKFMVYLQKENIIDESGMPKERFSAEFPKEGPSILRIQQVVRGDSAAYFCASSAGTAFEKLFFGSGTQLSVL.

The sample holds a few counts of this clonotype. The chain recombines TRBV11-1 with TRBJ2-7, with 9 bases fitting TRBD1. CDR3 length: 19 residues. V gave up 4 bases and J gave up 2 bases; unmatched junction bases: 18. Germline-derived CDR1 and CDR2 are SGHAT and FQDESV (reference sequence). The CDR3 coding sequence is TGTGCCAGCAGCTCCACCGGGACAGGGTTGAGGGGGGCAACCTACGAGCAGTACTTC. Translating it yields CASSSTGTGLRGATYEQYF. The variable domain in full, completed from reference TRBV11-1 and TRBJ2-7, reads EAEVAQSPRYKITEKSQAVAFWCDPISGHATLYWYRQILGQGPELLVQFQDESVVDDSQLPKDRFSAERLKGVDSTLKIQPAELGDSAMYLCASSSTGTGLRGATYEQYFGPGTRLTVT.

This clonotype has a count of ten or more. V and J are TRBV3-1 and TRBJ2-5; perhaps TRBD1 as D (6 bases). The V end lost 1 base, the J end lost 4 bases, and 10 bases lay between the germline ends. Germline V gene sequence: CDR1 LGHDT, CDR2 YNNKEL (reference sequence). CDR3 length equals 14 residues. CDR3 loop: CASSQGGGRETQYF. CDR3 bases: TGTGCCAGCAGCCAAGGAGGGGGACGAGAGACCCAGTACTTC.

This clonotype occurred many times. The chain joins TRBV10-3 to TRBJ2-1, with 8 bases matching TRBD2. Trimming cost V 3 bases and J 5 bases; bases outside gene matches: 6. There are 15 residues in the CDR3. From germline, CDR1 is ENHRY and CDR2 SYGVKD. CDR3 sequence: CAISEISSGDNEQFF. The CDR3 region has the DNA TGTGCCATCAGTGAAATTAGTAGCGGGGACAATGAGCAGTTCTTC.

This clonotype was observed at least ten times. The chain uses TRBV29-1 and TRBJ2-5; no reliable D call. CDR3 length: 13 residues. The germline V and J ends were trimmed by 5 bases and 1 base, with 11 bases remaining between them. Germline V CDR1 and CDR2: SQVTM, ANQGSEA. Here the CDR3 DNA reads TGCAGCGTTCCCACCGGGCTCCAAGAGACCCAGTACTTC. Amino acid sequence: CSVPTGLQETQYF.

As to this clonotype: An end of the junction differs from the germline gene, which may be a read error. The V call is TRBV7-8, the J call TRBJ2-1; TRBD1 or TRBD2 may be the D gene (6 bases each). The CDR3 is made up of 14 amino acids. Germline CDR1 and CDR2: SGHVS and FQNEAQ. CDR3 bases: TGTTCCAGCAGCTTAGGGGGGTTTGGCAATGAGCAGTTCTTC. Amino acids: CSSSLGGFGNEQFF.

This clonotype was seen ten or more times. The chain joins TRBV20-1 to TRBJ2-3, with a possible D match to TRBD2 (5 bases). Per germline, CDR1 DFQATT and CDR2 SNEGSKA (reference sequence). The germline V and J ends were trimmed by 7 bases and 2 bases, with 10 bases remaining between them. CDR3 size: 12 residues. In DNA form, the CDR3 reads TGCAGTGTTAACGGGGACACAGATACGCAGTATTTT. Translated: CSVNGDTDTQYF.

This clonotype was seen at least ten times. The CDR3 region is CASSTPPEDTQYF. CDR3 sequence (DNA): TGTGCCAGCAGTACCCCCCCCGAAGATACGCAGTATTTT. V and J are TRBV12-3 or TRBV12-4 and TRBJ2-3; no reliable D call. The CDR3 is 13 residues long. V was shortened by 5 bases and J by 5 bases, with 11 bases between the two germline ends.

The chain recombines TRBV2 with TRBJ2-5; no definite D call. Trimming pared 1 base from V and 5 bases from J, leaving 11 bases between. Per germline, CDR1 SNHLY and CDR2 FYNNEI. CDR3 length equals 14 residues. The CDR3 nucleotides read TGTGCCAGCAGTGAAGATAACAGCTGGGAGACCCAGTACTTC. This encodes CASSEDNSWETQYF.

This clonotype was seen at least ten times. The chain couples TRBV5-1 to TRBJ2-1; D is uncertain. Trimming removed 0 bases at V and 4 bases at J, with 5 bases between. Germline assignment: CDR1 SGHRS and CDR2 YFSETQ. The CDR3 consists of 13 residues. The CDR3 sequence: CASSLVLYNEQFF. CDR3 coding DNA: TGCGCCAGCAGCTTGGTACTTTACAATGAGCAGTTCTTC.

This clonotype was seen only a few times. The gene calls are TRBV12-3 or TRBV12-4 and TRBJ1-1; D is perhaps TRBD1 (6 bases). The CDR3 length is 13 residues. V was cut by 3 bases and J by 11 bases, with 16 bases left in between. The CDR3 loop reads CASSFSGAGVAFF. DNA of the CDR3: TGTGCCAGCAGTTTTTCAGGGGCAGGGGTTGCTTTCTTT.

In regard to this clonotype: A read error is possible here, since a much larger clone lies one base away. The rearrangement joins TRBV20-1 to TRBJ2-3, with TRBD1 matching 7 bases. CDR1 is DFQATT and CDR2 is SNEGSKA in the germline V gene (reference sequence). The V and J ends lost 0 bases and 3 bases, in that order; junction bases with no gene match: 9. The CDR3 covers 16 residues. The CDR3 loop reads CSARDVRGKVTDTQYF. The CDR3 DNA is TGCAGTGCTAGAGATGTCAGGGGGAAAGTAACAGATACGCAGTATTTT.

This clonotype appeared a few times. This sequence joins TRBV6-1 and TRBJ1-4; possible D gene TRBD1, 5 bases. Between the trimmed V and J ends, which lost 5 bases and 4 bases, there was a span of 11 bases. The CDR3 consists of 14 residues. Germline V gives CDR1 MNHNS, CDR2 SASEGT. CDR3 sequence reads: CASSRRGVNEKLFF. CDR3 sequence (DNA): TGTGCCAGCAGTCGTAGGGGCGTTAATGAAAAACTGTTTTTT.

DNA for the CDR3: TGCAGCGCCCGCCCGGGACAGGGGGCGGGTGAGCAGTTCTTC. It yields the protein CSARPGQGAGEQFF. This chain uses TRBV29-1 with TRBJ2-1, with 12 bases aligning to TRBD1. V lost 7 bases, J lost 9 bases, and 10 bases stayed unmatched. The CDR3 is 14 residues long. Looked up from germline, CDR1 is SQVTM and CDR2 is ANQGSEA.

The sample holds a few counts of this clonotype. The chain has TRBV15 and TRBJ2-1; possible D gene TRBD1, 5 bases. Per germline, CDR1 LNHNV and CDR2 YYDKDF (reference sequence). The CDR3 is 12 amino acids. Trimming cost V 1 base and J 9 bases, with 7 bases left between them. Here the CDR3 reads CATSRAQGEQFF. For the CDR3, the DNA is TGTGCCACCAGCAGAGCTCAGGGTGAGCAGTTCTTC.

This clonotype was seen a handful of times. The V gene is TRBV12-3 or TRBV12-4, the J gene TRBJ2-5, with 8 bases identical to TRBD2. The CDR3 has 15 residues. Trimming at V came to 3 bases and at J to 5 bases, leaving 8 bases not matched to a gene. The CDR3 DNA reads TGTGCCAGCAGTTTCTCCGGGGGGGCCTATGAGACCCAGTACTTC. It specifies CASSFSGGAYETQYF.

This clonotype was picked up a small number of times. The CDR3 spells CASIPVGGTGTEAFF. Written as DNA, the CDR3 is TGCGCCAGCATCCCCGTTGGGGGCACCGGGACTGAAGCTTTCTTT. The chain links TRBV5-1 to TRBJ1-1; a weak D match, TRBD1 (6 bases). Germline V gene data show CDR1 as SGHRS and CDR2 as YFSETQ. Trimming removed 6 bases from V and 5 bases from J, with 20 bases in between. The CDR3 has 15 residues. Supplemented by reference TRBV5-1 and TRBJ1-1, the full variable domain reads KAGVTQTPRYLIKTRGQQVTLSCSPISGHRSVSWYQQTPGQGLQFLFEYFSETQRNKGNFPGRFSGRQFSNSRSEMNVSTLELGDSALYLCASIPVGGTGTEAFFGQGTRLTVV.

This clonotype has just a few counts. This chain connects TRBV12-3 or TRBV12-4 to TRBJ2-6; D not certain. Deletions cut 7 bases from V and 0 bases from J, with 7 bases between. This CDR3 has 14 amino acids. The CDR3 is CASTRFSGANVLTF. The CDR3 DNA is TGTGCCAGCACGCGATTCTCTGGGGCCAACGTCCTGACTTTC.

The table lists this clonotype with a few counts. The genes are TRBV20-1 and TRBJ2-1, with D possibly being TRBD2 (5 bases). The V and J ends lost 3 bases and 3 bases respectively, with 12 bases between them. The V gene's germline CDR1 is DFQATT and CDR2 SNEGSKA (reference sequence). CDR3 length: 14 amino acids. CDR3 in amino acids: CSASPPDYYNEQFF. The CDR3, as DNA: TGCAGTGCTAGCCCTCCAGACTACTACAATGAGCAGTTCTTC.

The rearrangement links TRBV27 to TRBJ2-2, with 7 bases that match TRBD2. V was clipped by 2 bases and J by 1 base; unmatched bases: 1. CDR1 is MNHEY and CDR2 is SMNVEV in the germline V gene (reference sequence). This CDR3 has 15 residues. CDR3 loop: CASSLGTMNTGELFF. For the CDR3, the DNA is TGTGCCAGCAGTTTAGGGACTATGAACACCGGGGAGCTGTTTTTT.